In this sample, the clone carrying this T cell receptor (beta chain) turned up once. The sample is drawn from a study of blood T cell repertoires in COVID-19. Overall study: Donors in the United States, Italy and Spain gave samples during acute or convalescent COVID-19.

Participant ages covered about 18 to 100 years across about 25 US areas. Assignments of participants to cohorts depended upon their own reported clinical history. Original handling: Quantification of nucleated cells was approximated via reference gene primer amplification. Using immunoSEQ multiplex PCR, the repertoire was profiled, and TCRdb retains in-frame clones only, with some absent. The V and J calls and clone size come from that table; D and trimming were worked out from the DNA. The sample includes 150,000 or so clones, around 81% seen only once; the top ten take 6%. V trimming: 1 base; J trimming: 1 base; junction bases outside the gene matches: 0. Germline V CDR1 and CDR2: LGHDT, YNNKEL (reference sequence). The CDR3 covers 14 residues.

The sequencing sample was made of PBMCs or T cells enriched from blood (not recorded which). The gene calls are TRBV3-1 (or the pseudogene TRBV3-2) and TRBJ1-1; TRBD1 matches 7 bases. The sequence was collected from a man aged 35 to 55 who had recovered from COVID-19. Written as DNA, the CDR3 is TGTGCCAGCAGCCAAGGGACAGGGAACACTGAAGCTTTCTTT. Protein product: CASSQGTGNTEAFF.